This TCR beta chain was captured by sequencing in a study of blood T cell repertoires in COVID-19. This clone was seen a handful of times. The protocol was immunoSEQ multiplex PCR, while the TCRdb copy is restricted to in-frame clones and leaves out a portion. Of 130,000 or so clones in the sample, around 83% are singletons; the top ten hold approximately 4%. J lost 9 bases, V lost 2 bases, and 8 bases had no gene match. The length of the CDR3 is 15 residues. Germline lookup yields CDR1 LGHNA and CDR2 YSLEER. The clonotype was recovered from a human donor in a cohort sampled during active COVID-19. Source material: peripheral blood. The chain carries TRBV4-3 and TRBJ2-1; 9 nucleotides align to TRBD2. CDR3 coding DNA: TGCGCCAGCAGCCAAATAGCGGGAGAGGGAACTGAGCAGTTCTTC. It codes for CASSQIAGEGTEQFF.